This T cell receptor (beta chain) was captured by sequencing in a study of cytotoxic CD8 clonotypes in ibrutinib-treated CLL. The CDR3 loop spans 17 amino acids. V was trimmed by 1 base and J by 4 bases, leaving 18 bases between them. Germline V gives CDR1 MGHRA, CDR2 YSYEKL. TCRdb's copy holds only in-frame clones and misses some; the assay was immunoSEQ multiplex PCR. The sample has tens of thousands of clones, roughly 80% seen once. The origin of this receptor is a human donor with chronic lymphocytic leukemia. This chain uses TRBV4-1 with TRBJ2-3; D perhaps matches TRBD2 (7 bases). Sequenced material: PBMCs, taken after 12 months of ibrutinib treatment. The CDR3 is CASSQVGPGEGADTQYF. CDR3 in DNA: TGCGCCAGCAGCCAAGTAGGTCCAGGGGAGGGGGCAGATACGCAGTATTTT.